The present TCR beta chain was sequenced within a study of blood T cells in healthy people across ages. The study's findings and limits: Age brought a roughly linear fall in TCR beta diversity measured per million T cells. The lack of PBMC sorting stopped any conclusive naive versus antigen-experienced comparison.

Comments on this clonotype: No antigen is known for it.

Per the germline V gene, CDR1 is DFQATT and CDR2 is SNEGSKA (reference sequence). V dropped 6 bases and J dropped 5; count of bases not matched to a gene: 3. The CDR3 loop spans 13 amino acids. Sample-barcoded 5' priming and a J-beta primer mix drove a second PCR of roughly 6 to 12 cycles. Each CDR3 protein gets one entry after TCRdb re-called the 5' RACE reads with MiXCR. The sample contains over 950,000 distinct CDR3 sequences, around two fifths of which appear only once. The receptor was derived from a young man in good health. Input material: blood. This chain joins TRBV20-1 and TRBJ2-1; TRBD2 agrees at 11 bases. CDR3 loop: CSAMGLADNEQFF. The CDR3 DNA follows: TGCAGTGCCATGGGACTAGCGGACAATGAGCAGTTCTTC.